The text below deals with one TCR beta chain. The data stem from a study of cytomegalovirus exposure and HLA in healthy donors. Germline-derived CDR1 and CDR2 are MNHEY and SMNVEV (reference sequence). V was clipped by 5 bases and J by 2 bases, with 18 bases between them. There are 16 residues in the CDR3. The PCR ran on 60 Vbeta and 13 Jbeta primers. Sequencing used immunoSEQ multiplex PCR; TCRdb keeps in-frame clones, though not all of them. The sample holds around 170,000 clones, 82% seen once. These donors, healthy bone marrow donors, were studied. This clonotype originated in a woman aged 18-29 years in good health and CMV-seronegative. Sequenced material: PBMCs. The J gene is TRBJ1-2, the V gene TRBV27; D is perhaps TRBD1 (5 bases). DNA for the CDR3: TGTGCCAGCAGTCAGTTGACAGCAAATACAAACTATGGCTACACCTTC. This encodes CASSQLTANTNYGYTF.